This T cell receptor beta chain was obtained from a study of identifying expanded T cells in peripheral blood. No infections or other immune events were documented during collection. Germline CDR1 reads SGHDT; CDR2 reads YYEEEE. Trimming stripped 4 bases from V and 4 bases from J, with 11 bases between. The CDR3 has 13 residues. Clones were sequenced by immunoSEQ multiplex PCR, and TCRdb holds only the in-frame ones, with some missing. The sample consists of approximately 120,000 clones, 88% of them appearing once. In the case of this clone: Its target is unknown.

Overall study findings and caveats: Clone count variance between approximately two-week samples rose with total template count.

The J gene is TRBJ2-5, the V gene TRBV5-6; TRBD2 might be the D (6 bases). Sequencing input: blood. The origin of this receptor is a person between 18 and 69 years old in good health. CDR3 amino acids: CASSLVRGETQYF. CDR3 nucleotide sequence: TGTGCCAGCAGCCTTGTGCGGGGAGAGACCCAGTACTTC. Full variable domain (missing parts from reference TRBV5-6 and TRBJ2-5): DAGVTQSPTHLIKTRGQQVTLRCSPKSGHDTVSWYQQALGQGPQFIFQYYEEEERQRGNFPDRFSGHQFPNYSSELNVNALLLGDSALYLCASSLVRGETQYFGPGTRLLVL.